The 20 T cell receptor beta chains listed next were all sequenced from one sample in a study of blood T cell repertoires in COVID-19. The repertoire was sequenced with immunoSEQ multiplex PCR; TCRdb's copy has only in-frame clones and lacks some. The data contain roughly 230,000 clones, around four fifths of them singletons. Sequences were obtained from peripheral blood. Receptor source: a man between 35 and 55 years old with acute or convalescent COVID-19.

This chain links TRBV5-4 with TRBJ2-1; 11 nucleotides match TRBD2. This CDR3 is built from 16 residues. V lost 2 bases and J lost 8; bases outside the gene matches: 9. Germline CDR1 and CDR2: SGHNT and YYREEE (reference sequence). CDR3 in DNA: TGTGCCAGCAGCTTTAGTAGCACTAGCGGGAGCCATGAGCAGTTCTTC. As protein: CASSFSSTSGSHEQFF.

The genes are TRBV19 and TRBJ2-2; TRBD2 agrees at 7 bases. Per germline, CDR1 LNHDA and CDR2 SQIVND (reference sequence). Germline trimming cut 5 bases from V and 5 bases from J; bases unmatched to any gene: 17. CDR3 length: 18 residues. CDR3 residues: CASSAPSGGSWRTGELFF. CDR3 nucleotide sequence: TGTGCCAGTAGTGCCCCTAGTGGCGGGAGTTGGAGGACCGGGGAGCTGTTTTTT.

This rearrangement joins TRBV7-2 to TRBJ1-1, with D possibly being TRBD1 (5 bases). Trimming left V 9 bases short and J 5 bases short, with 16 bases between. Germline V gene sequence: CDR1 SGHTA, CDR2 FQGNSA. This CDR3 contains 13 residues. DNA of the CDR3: TGTGCCAGTGCCGCTGGGGGGGAAACTGAAGCTTTCTTT. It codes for CASAAGGETEAFF.

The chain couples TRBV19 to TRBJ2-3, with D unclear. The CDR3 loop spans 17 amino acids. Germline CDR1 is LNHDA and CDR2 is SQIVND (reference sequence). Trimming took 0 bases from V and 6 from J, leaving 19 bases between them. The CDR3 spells CASSIESPLLGADTQYF. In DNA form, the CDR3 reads TGTGCCAGTAGTATAGAGTCCCCCCTCCTAGGTGCGGATACGCAGTATTTT.

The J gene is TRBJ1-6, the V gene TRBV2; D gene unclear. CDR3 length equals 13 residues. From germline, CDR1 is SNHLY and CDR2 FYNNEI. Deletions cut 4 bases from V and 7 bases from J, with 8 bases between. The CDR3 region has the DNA TGTGCCAGCAGTGGAGGGATCAATTCACCCCTCCACTTT. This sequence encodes CASSGGINSPLHF.

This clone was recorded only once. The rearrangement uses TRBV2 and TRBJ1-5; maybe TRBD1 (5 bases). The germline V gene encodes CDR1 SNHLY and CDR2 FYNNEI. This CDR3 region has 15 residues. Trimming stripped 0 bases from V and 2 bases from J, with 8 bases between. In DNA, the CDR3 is TGTGCCAGCAGTGAAGCGGGGCGAGGCAATCAGCCCCAGCATTTT. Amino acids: CASSEAGRGNQPQHF.

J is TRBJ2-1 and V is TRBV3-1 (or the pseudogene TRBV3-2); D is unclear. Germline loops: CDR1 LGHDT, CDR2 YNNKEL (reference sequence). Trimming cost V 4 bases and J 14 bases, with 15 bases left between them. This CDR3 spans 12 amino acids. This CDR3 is CASSRSTGEEFF. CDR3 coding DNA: TGTGCCAGCAGCCGCAGTACCGGAGAAGAGTTCTTC.

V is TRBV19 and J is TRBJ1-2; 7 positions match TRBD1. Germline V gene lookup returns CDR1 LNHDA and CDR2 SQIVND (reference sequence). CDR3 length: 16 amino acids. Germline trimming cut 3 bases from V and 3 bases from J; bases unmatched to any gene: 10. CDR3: CASSMVGQFGDYGYTF. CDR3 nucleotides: TGTGCCAGTAGTATGGTGGGACAGTTTGGTGACTATGGCTACACCTTC.

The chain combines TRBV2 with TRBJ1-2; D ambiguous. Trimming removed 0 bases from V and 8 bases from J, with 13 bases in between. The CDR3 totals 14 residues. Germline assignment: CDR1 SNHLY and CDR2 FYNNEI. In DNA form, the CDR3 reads TGTGCCAGCAGTGAAGCCTTGCGCTCGGGGGGCTACACCTTC. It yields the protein CASSEALRSGGYTF.

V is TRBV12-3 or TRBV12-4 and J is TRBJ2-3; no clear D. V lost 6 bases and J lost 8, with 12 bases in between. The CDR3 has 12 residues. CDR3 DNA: TGTGCCAGCAGCCCCGGTGTGCGTACGCAGTATTTT. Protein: CASSPGVRTQYF.

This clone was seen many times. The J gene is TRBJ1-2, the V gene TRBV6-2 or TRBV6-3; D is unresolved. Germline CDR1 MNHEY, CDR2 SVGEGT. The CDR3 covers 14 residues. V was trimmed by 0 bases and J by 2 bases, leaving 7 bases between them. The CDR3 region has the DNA TGTGCCAGCAGTTACTCGGCCACGAACTATGGCTACACCTTC. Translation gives CASSYSATNYGYTF.

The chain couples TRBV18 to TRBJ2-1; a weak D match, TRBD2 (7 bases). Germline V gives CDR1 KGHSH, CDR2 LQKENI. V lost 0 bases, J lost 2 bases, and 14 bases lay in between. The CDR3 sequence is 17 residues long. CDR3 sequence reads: CASSPPGAGVAYNEQFF. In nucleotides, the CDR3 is TGTGCCAGCTCACCACCGGGGGCGGGAGTCGCCTACAATGAGCAGTTCTTC.

The CDR3 reads CASSEPGTGVNEQFF. CDR3 nucleotide sequence: TGTGCCAGCAGTGAACCCGGGACAGGGGTCAATGAGCAGTTCTTC. V and J are TRBV6-1 and TRBJ2-1, with 10 bases fitting TRBD1. Germline loops: CDR1 MNHNS, CDR2 SASEGT. V was pared by 2 bases and J by 6 bases, with 4 bases of the junction left unmatched. There are 15 residues in the CDR3.

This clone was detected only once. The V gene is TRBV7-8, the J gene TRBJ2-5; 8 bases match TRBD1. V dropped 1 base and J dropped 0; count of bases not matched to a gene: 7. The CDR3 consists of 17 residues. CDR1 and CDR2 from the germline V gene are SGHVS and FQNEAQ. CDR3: CASSLVSTGVDQETQYF. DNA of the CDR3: TGTGCCAGCAGCTTAGTCTCGACAGGGGTGGACCAAGAGACCCAGTACTTC. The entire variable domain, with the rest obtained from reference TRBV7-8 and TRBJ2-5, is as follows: GAGVSQSPRYKVAKRGQDVALRCDPISGHVSLFWYQQALGQGPEFLTYFQNEAQLDKSGLPSDRFFAERPEGSVSTLKIQRTQQEDSAVYLCASSLVSTGVDQETQYFGPGTRLLVL.

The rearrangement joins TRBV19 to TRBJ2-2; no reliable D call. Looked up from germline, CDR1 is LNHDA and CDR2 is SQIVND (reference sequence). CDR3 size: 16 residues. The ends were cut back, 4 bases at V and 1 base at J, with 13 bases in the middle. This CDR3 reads CASSTSDNWNTGELFF. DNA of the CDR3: TGTGCCAGTAGTACTTCAGACAACTGGAACACCGGGGAGCTGTTTTTT.

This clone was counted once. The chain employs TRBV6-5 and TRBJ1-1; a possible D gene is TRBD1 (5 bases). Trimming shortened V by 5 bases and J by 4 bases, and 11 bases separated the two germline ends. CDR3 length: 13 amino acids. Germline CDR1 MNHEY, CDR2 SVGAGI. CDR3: CASSRGSGTEAFF. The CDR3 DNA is TGTGCCAGCAGTAGGGGCTCCGGCACTGAAGCTTTCTTT.

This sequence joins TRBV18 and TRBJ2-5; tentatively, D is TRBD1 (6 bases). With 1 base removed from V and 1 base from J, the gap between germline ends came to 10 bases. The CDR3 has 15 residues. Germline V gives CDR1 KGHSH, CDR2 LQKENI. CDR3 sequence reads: CASSPQARGQETQYF. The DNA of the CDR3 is TGTGCCAGCTCACCACAGGCCAGGGGCCAAGAGACCCAGTACTTC.

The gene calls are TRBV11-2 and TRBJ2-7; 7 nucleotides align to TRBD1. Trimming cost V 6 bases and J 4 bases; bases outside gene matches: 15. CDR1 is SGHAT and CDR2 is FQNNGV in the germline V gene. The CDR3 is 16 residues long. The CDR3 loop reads CASSFDLETGRYEQYF. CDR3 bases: TGTGCCAGCAGTTTCGACTTAGAGACAGGGCGATACGAGCAGTACTTC.

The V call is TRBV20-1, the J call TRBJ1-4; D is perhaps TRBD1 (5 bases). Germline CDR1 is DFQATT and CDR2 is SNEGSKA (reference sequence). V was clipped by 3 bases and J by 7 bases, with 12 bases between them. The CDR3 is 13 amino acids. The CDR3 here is CSASQGGFEKLFF. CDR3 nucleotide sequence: TGCAGTGCTAGTCAGGGAGGATTTGAAAAACTGTTTTTT.

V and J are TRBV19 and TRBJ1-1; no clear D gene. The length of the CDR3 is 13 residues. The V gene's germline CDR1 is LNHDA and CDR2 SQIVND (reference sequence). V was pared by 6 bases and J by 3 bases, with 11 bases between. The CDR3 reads CASSETRDTEAFF. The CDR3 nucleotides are TGTGCCAGTAGCGAGACAAGAGACACTGAAGCTTTCTTT.